The rows below give T cell receptor beta chains drawn from one sample of a study of T cell repertoires in cytomegalovirus infection. For these TCRs, the target antigens are not known. TCRdb ran MiXCR on the reads and lists one entry per CDR3 protein. The sample consists of fewer than 850,000 distinct CDR3 sequences, under 35% of them appearing once. The specimen was cultured CD8+ T cells from PBMCs, collected from culture after CMV antigen stimulation. The receptors originated from a human donor in good health (CMV status not recorded). Some clones in this sample may be carry-over from other donors' samples. The CDR3 runs from the conserved cysteine through the conserved F or W. Fields, in order: J gene, D gene, V gene, clone size, CDR3 protein, CDR3 DNA. A D gene is named only where the DNA matches it firmly. Only part of the rows carry a size: once, few, many, or a class if the clone is expanded.

J: TRBJ2-3; D: TRBD1; V: TRBV10-3; size: few; CDR3: CAISETGGTQYF; DNA: TGTGCCATCAGTGAGACAGGGGGGACGCAGTATTTT
J: TRBJ2-1; D: .; V: TRBV6-2/TRBV6-3; size: .; CDR3: CASARRGNEQFF; DNA: TGTGCCAGCGCCCGAAGGGGAAATGAGCAGTTCTTC
J: TRBJ2-2; D: .; V: TRBV7-9; size: .; CDR3: CASSPGAANTGELFF; DNA: TGTGCCAGCAGCCCTGGGGCAGCTAACACCGGGGAGCTGTTTTTT
J: TRBJ1-1; D: .; V: TRBV7-8; size: many; CDR3: CASSLNPRGLTNTEAFF; DNA: TGTGCCAGCAGCTTAAACCCGAGGGGATTGACGAACACTGAAGCTTTCTTT
J: TRBJ2-6; D: .; V: TRBV11-2; size: .; CDR3: CASKGASGANVLTF; DNA: TGTGCCAGTAAAGGGGCATCTGGGGCCAACGTCCTGACTTTC
J: TRBJ2-7; D: .; V: TRBV19; size: few; CDR3: CASSMGTGAYEQYF; DNA: TGTGCCAGTAGTATGGGGACGGGAGCCTACGAGCAGTACTTC
J: TRBJ1-1; D: .; V: TRBV6-5; size: .; CDR3: CASSVPQGRDTEAFF; DNA: TGTGCCAGCAGTGTCCCCCAGGGCAGAGACACTGAAGCTTTCTTT
J: TRBJ1-2; D: TRBD1; V: TRBV5-4; size: few; CDR3: CASSSRDSFFGYTF; DNA: TGTGCCAGCAGCAGCCGGGACAGCTTTTTCGGCTACACCTTC
J: TRBJ2-5; D: TRBD1; V: TRBV6-5; size: .; CDR3: CASSLLDRVGTQYF; DNA: TGTGCCAGCAGCCTCTTGGACAGGGTGGGGACCCAGTACTTC
J: TRBJ2-1; D: TRBD1; V: TRBV29-1; size: .; CDR3: CSVTRAGGIHEQFF; DNA: TGCAGCGTGACCAGGGCAGGGGGCATTCATGAGCAGTTCTTC
J: TRBJ2-1; D: .; V: TRBV10-1; size: .; CDR3: CASSESNWGSGDEQFF; DNA: TGCGCCAGCAGTGAGTCGAATTGGGGTTCGGGCGATGAGCAGTTCTTC
J: TRBJ2-1; D: .; V: TRBV20-1; size: .; CDR3: CSARDQKGGPHEQFF; DNA: TGCAGTGCTAGAGATCAAAAGGGGGGGCCCCATGAGCAGTTCTTC
J: TRBJ2-3; D: .; V: TRBV19; size: .; CDR3: CASSIGGVTDTQYF; DNA: TGTGCCAGTAGTATAGGAGGCGTTACAGATACGCAGTATTTT
J: TRBJ2-1; D: TRBD2; V: TRBV11-3; size: few; CDR3: CASSSSSGDYNEQFF; DNA: TGTGCCAGCAGCTCATCTAGCGGGGACTACAATGAGCAGTTCTTC
J: TRBJ1-5; D: .; V: TRBV6-1; size: few; CDR3: CASSVRGTGINQPQHF; DNA: TGTGCCAGCAGTGTAAGGGGAACAGGCATCAATCAGCCCCAGCATTTT
J: TRBJ2-7; D: .; V: TRBV12-3/TRBV12-4; size: .; CDR3: CASRRDLPYEQYF; DNA: TGTGCCAGCCGACGGGACCTTCCCTACGAGCAGTACTTC
J: TRBJ1-3; D: .; V: TRBV7-6; size: many; CDR3: CASIPDLSGNTIYF; DNA: TGTGCCAGCATCCCCGACCTCTCTGGAAACACCATATATTTT
J: TRBJ1-2; D: TRBD1; V: TRBV7-9; size: many; CDR3: CASSFGQDSDGYTF; DNA: TGTGCCAGCAGCTTTGGACAGGATTCGGATGGCTACACCTTC
J: TRBJ1-2; D: .; V: TRBV2; size: .; CDR3: CASSEVGTGANYGYTF; DNA: TGTGCCAGCAGTGAGGTGGGGACTGGAGCTAACTATGGCTACACCTTC
J: TRBJ2-6; D: .; V: TRBV5-1; size: once; CDR3: CASSLDGWSSGANVLTF; DNA: TGCGCCAGCAGCTTGGATGGGTGGAGCTCTGGGGCCAACGTCCTGACTTTC
J: TRBJ2-5; D: .; V: TRBV12-3/TRBV12-4; size: .; CDR3: CASSNREGQETQYF; DNA: TGTGCCAGCAGTAACAGGGAGGGCCAAGAGACCCAGTACTTC
J: TRBJ1-2; D: .; V: TRBV10-3; size: .; CDR3: CAISDPGRDYGYTF; DNA: TGTGCCATCAGTGATCCCGGACGGGACTATGGCTACACCTTC
J: TRBJ1-2; D: .; V: TRBV25-1; size: few; CDR3: CASSEWWAGDGYTF; DNA: TGTGCCAGCAGTGAATGGTGGGCAGGCGACGGCTACACCTTC
J: TRBJ1-2; D: .; V: TRBV6-1; size: .; CDR3: CASSKVQDFSFLNYGYTF; DNA: TGTGCCAGCAGTAAAGTTCAAGATTTTTCCTTTTTAAACTATGGCTACACCTTC
J: TRBJ1-2; D: .; V: TRBV9; size: few; CDR3: CASRQTDGTNYGYTF; DNA: TGTGCCAGCAGACAAACCGACGGAACTAACTATGGCTACACCTTC
J: TRBJ2-1; D: TRBD1; V: TRBV12-3/TRBV12-4; size: few; CDR3: CASSFPTGAYNEQFF; DNA: TGTGCCAGCAGTTTCCCGACAGGGGCCTACAATGAGCAGTTCTTC
J: TRBJ2-1; D: TRBD2; V: TRBV27; size: .; CDR3: CASSSQRGWWNEQFF; DNA: TGTGCCAGCAGTTCCCAGCGGGGGTGGTGGAATGAGCAGTTCTTC
J: TRBJ2-7; D: TRBD2; V: TRBV4-1; size: few; CDR3: CASSLRAGGSYEQYF; DNA: TGCGCCAGCAGCCTTCGGGCGGGGGGATCCTACGAGCAGTACTTC
J: TRBJ1-2; D: .; V: TRBV2; size: .; CDR3: CASRRDRGYNYGYTF; DNA: TGTGCCAGCAGGAGGGATAGGGGGTATAACTATGGCTACACCTTC
J: TRBJ2-1; D: .; V: TRBV10-3; size: .; CDR3: CAISEYGTASSYNEQFF; DNA: TGTGCCATCAGTGAGTACGGGACCGCCAGCTCCTACAATGAGCAGTTCTTC
J: TRBJ1-1; D: .; V: TRBV9; size: .; CDR3: CASSVGAGGVVAFF; DNA: TGTGCCAGCAGCGTCGGAGCGGGGGGAGTAGTAGCTTTCTTT
J: TRBJ2-2; D: TRBD1; V: TRBV7-6; size: .; CDR3: CASSPGTGVWTGELFF; DNA: TGTGCTAGCAGCCCCGGGACAGGGGTTTGGACCGGGGAGCTGTTTTTT
J: TRBJ2-7; D: TRBD1; V: TRBV7-7; size: few; CDR3: CASSSITGGGEQYF; DNA: TGTGCTAGCAGCTCTATCACAGGGGGCGGCGAGCAGTACTTC
J: TRBJ2-1; D: .; V: TRBV27; size: many; CDR3: CASSADWTRSYNEQFF; DNA: TGTGCCAGCAGTGCGGACTGGACCCGCTCCTACAATGAGCAGTTCTTC
J: TRBJ2-1; D: TRBD1; V: TRBV7-2; size: few; CDR3: CASSAQGRYLYNEQFF; DNA: TGTGCCAGCAGCGCACAGGGGCGCTACCTTTACAATGAGCAGTTCTTC
J: TRBJ1-1; D: TRBD1; V: TRBV25-1; size: .; CDR3: CASSEYPWDRGHTEAFF; DNA: TGTGCCAGCAGTGAATACCCCTGGGACAGGGGGCACACTGAAGCTTTCTTT
J: TRBJ1-4; D: TRBD1; V: TRBV29-1; size: few; CDR3: CSVRRQGATNEKLFF; DNA: TGCAGCGTGAGGCGGCAGGGGGCTACTAATGAAAAACTGTTTTTT
J: TRBJ1-1; D: .; V: TRBV27; size: .; CDR3: CASSLSPKTGTEAFF; DNA: TGTGCCAGCAGTTTATCCCCTAAAACGGGCACTGAAGCTTTCTTT
J: TRBJ1-2; D: .; V: TRBV4-1; size: .; CDR3: CASSQERGSRNGYTF; DNA: TGCGCCAGCAGCCAAGAACGTGGCTCGCGAAATGGCTACACCTTC
J: TRBJ2-1; D: .; V: TRBV7-8; size: many; CDR3: CASSLTGVYNEQFF; DNA: TGTGCCAGCAGCTTAACGGGGGTCTACAATGAGCAGTTCTTC
J: TRBJ2-7; D: .; V: TRBV4-1; size: few; CDR3: CASSVGRSYEQYF; DNA: TGCGCCAGCAGTGTCGGCAGGTCCTACGAGCAGTACTTC
J: TRBJ2-1; D: .; V: TRBV7-2; size: .; CDR3: CASSLSTAGSEQFF; DNA: TGTGCCAGCAGCTTATCGACGGCCGGGTCTGAGCAGTTCTTC
J: TRBJ2-7; D: TRBD1; V: TRBV18; size: .; CDR3: CASSPGGQARSSYEQYF; DNA: TGTGCCAGCTCACCAGGCGGACAGGCAAGGAGCTCCTACGAGCAGTACTTC
J: TRBJ2-7; D: .; V: TRBV5-1; size: .; CDR3: CASSIPDGTYEQYF; DNA: TGCGCCAGCAGTATACCGGACGGGACCTACGAGCAGTACTTC
J: TRBJ1-5; D: .; V: TRBV6-5; size: few; CDR3: CASRKTNGRINSNQPQHF; DNA: TGTGCCAGCAGAAAGACCAACGGACGGATTAATAGCAATCAGCCCCAGCATTTT
J: TRBJ1-4; D: .; V: TRBV7-8; size: .; CDR3: CASSVDSSYNEKLFF; DNA: TGTGCCAGCAGCGTGGACAGCAGCTATAATGAAAAACTGTTTTTT
J: TRBJ2-1; D: .; V: TRBV6-1; size: .; CDR3: CASSVRTIYNEQFF; DNA: TGTGCCAGCAGTGTCCGGACAATCTACAATGAGCAGTTCTTC
J: TRBJ2-5; D: TRBD2; V: TRBV3-1; size: .; CDR3: CASSQLGRVETQYF; DNA: TGTGCCAGCAGCCAGCTGGGGAGGGTCGAGACCCAGTACTTC
J: TRBJ2-1; D: TRBD1; V: TRBV27; size: .; CDR3: CASKTSTGDKYDEQFF; DNA: TGTGCCAGCAAAACCTCGACAGGGGATAAATACGATGAGCAGTTCTTC
J: TRBJ2-2; D: .; V: TRBV7-9; size: .; CDR3: CASSLILTQMYGTGELFF; DNA: TGTGCCAGCAGCTTAATTTTGACCCAGATGTACGGCACCGGGGAGCTGTTTTTT
J: TRBJ2-3; D: .; V: TRBV7-6; size: many; CDR3: CASSPHSGTWYF; DNA: TGTGCCAGCAGCCCCCATTCCGGGACTTGGTATTTT
J: TRBJ2-1; D: TRBD2; V: TRBV25-1; size: few; CDR3: CASSWGLASNEQFF; DNA: TGTGCCAGCAGTTGGGGACTAGCTTCCAATGAGCAGTTCTTC
J: TRBJ1-1; D: TRBD1; V: TRBV4-2; size: few; CDR3: CAAGTGETNTEAFF; DNA: TGTGCCGCGGGCACAGGGGAGACGAACACTGAAGCTTTCTTT